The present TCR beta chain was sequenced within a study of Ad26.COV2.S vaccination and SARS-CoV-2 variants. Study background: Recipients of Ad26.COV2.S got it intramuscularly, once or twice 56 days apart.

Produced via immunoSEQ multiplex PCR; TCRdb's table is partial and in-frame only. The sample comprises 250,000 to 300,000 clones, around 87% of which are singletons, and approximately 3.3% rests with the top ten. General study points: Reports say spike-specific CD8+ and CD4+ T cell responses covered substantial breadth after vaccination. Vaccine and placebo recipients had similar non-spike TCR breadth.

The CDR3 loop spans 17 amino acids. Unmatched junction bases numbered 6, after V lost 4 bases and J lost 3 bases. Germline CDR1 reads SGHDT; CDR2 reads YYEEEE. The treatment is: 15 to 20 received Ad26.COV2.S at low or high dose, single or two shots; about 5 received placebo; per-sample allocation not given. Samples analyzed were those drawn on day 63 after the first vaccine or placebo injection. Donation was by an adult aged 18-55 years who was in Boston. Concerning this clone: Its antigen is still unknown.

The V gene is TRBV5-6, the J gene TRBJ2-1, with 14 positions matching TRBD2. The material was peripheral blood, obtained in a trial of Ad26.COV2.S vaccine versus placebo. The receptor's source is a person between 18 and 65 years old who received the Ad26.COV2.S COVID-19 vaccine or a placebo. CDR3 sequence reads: CASSPGLAGGGYNEQFF. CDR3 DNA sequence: TGTGCCAGCAGCCCTGGACTAGCGGGAGGAGGCTACAATGAGCAGTTCTTC.